This T cell receptor beta chain was retrieved from a study of T cell responses to AZD1222 COVID-19 vaccine (dated by TCRdb to the early 2020s). About the investigation overall: AZD1222 recipients given second doses at about 4 weeks or at about 12 weeks were pooled, since spike-specific TCR depth and breadth were not found to differ between the two schedules. TCR sequencing covered over 230 trial participants: some 210 given two doses of AZD1222 and 26 given two doses of MenACWY control vaccine. Trial participants were enrolled into age subgroups of 18-55, 56-69 and 70-plus years, which contained around 140, 26 and 57 TCR-sequenced participants, respectively. Points the paper makes about the study in general: Reportedly, close to half of the unique spike-specific TCRs recognized epitopes lying outside the regions that are mutated in the B.1.351 and B.1.1.7 variants. CD4 TCRs associated with the vaccine covered the entire spike protein, and the dominant responses were in regions 160-218 and 743-854. The 56-69-year group was small, and its depth increase did not reach significance, likely because of low power. Conclusions about previously exposed vaccinees were limited because only five to seven AZD1222 recipients were SARS-CoV-2 seropositive at baseline. After two AZD1222 doses, both the breadth and the depth of spike-specific TCRs were significantly higher than at day 0 and than in MenACWY recipients. Most participants were white British and females outnumbered males, and the authors suggested that clonal diversity may have been underestimated. Because no day 14 peak-response samples were available, the repertoires could be characterized only after the peak T cell response.

From its cysteine to its phenylalanine, the CDR3 spans 17 amino acids. This entry keeps only the CDR3 DNA: 51 bases, framed from base 1. V is pared back by 2 bases and J by 0 bases, with 14 bases lying between the germline termini. CDR1 and CDR2 are read off the germline V gene as MNHNS and SASEGT. In this sample, this clone turned up once. Its cognate antigen has yet to be identified. No qualities accompany the bases; no much larger clone lies one base away. The sample's time point label, in plain terms: baseline before first vaccination. Vaccinee samples were obtained from the UK trials COV001 and COV002, which included a single-blind randomized controlled phase 2/3 trial of AZD1222 (ChAdOx1 nCoV-19) in healthy adults. For TCRbeta chain sequencing, PBMC samples from trial participants were taken at day 0 and at day 28 after the second dose. The CDR3 regions of human TCRbeta chains were analyzed by immunosequencing. The paper's processing steps were these. Repertoire TCRs were matched against a reference library of SARS-CoV-2-specific TCRs generated with the MIRA antigen-specificity platform. Breadth was defined as the fraction of unique TCRs that were SARS-CoV-2-associated, and depth was defined as the fraction of total T cells that were SARS-CoV-2-associated. Using the MIRA data, each spike-specific TCR was assigned both to the spike region to which the TCR was reactive and to a CD4 or CD8 class. Log10-transformed breadth and depth values were compared by one-way ANOVA with Sidak's multiple comparisons tests. Not all clones reach the TCRdb copy of this immuneACCESS table, which keeps in-frame sequences only. Checked studies attribute under half of the gap to unresolved V genes and leave the rest unexplained. The DNA gave D and trimming, while V, J and clone size come from that table. This sample has about 150,000 clones in its table, and approximately 88% of those were observed once. Together, the top ten hold 2% to 2.5% of the sample.

The sequenced sample was peripheral blood, obtained on day 0 of AZD1222 vaccination. The sequence links TRBV6-1 to TRBJ2-4, with the D segment possibly TRBD1 or TRBD2, each aligning over 6 bases. This TCR was sampled from an adult in good health. The sequenced DNA: TGTGCCAGCAGTGAAAGGGGGACTCCCCTAGCCAAAAACATTCAGTACTTC. Its product reads: CASSERGTPLAKNIQYF.